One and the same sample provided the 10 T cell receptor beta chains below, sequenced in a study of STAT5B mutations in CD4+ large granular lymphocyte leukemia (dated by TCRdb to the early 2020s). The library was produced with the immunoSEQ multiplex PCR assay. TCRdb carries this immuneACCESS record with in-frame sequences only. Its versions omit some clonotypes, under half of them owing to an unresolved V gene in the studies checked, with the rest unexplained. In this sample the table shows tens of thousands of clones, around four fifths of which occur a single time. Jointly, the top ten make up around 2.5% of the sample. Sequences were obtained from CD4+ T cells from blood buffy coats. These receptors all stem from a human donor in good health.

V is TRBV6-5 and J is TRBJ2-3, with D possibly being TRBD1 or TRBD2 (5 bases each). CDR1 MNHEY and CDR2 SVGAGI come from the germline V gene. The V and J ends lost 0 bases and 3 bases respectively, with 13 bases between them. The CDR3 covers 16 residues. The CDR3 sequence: CASSYSTGLDTDTQYF. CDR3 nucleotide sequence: TGTGCCAGCAGTTACTCAACAGGACTCGATACAGATACGCAGTATTTT.

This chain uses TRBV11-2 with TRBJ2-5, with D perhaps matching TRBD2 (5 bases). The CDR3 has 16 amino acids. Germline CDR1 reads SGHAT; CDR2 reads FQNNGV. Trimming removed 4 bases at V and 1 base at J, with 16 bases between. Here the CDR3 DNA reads TGTGCCAGCAGCTCCGTTCGGTTAAGCGGCCAAGAGACCCAGTACTTC. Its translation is CASSSVRLSGQETQYF.

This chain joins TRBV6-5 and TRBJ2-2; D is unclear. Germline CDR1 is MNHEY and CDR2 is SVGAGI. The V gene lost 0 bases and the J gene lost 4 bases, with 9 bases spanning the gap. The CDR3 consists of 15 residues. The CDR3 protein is CASSYSRPFTGELFF. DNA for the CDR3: TGTGCCAGCAGTTACTCGAGACCGTTCACCGGGGAGCTGTTTTTT.

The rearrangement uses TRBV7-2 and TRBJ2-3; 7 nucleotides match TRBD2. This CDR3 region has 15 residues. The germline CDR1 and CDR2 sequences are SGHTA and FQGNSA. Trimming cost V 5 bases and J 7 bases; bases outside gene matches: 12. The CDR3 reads CASSPGTTAPHTQYF. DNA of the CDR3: TGTGCCAGCAGCCCCGGGACTACCGCCCCACATACGCAGTATTTT.

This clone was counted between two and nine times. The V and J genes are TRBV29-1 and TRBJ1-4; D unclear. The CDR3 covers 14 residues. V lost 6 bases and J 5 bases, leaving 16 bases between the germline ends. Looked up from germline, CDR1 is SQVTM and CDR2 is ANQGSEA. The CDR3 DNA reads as TGCAGCGTCGTCATAAGTCCCCCGAATGAAAAACTGTTTTTT. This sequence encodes CSVVISPPNEKLFF.

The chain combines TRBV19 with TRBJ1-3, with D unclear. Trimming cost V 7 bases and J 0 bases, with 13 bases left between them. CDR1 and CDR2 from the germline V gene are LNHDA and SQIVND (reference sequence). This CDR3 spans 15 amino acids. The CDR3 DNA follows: TGTGCCAGTATTATGATCTCTGACTCTGGAAACACCATATATTTT. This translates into CASIMISDSGNTIYF.

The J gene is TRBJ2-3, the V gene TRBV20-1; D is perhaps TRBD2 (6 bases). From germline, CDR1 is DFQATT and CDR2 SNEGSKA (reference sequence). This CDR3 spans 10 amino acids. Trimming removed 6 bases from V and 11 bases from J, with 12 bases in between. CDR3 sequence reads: CSAPGEKQYF. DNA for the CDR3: TGCAGTGCCCCGGGAGAAAAGCAGTATTTT.

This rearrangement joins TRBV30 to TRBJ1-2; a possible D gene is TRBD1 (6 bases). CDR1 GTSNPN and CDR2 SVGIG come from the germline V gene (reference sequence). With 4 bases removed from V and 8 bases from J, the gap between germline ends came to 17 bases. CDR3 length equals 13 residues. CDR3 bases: TGTGCCTGGAACCTAGGGGGGGGCCGGGGCTACACCTTC. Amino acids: CAWNLGGGRGYTF.

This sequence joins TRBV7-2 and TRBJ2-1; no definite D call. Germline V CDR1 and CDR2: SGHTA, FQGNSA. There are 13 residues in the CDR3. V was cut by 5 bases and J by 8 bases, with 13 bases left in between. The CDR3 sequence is CASSTQRGYEQFF. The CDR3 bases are TGTGCCAGCAGCACCCAGCGTGGGTATGAGCAGTTCTTC.

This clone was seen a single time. The CDR3 sequence is CASSLSVTGELFF. Here the CDR3 DNA reads TGTGCCAGCAGCTTATCGGTCACCGGGGAGCTGTTTTTT. This chain uses TRBV7-6 with TRBJ2-2; D gene ambiguous. The CDR3 runs 13 residues. CDR1 SGHVS and CDR2 FNYEAQ come from the germline V gene. Between the trimmed V and J ends, which lost 2 bases and 4 bases, there was a span of 5 bases.